These 14 T cell receptor beta chains originate from one sample sequenced in a study of T cell changes during pregnancy in multiple sclerosis. The repertoire was sequenced with immunoSEQ multiplex PCR; TCRdb's copy has only in-frame clones and lacks some. This table holds about 96,000 clones, 85% to 95% found once. The sample here was peripheral blood, taken in the first trimester of pregnancy. These receptor sequences come from a female donor with multiple sclerosis, enrolled in a pregnancy study.

This chain connects TRBV27 to TRBJ1-1, with TRBD1 as a possible D gene (6 bases). V was pared by 5 bases and J by 1 base, with 14 bases between. Germline lookup yields CDR1 MNHEY and CDR2 SMNVEV (reference sequence). The CDR3 contains 15 residues. In DNA form, the CDR3 reads TGTGCCAGCAGTCTCCGGGACACCCCGAACACTGAAGCTTTCTTT. Translation gives CASSLRDTPNTEAFF.

The chain links TRBV19 to TRBJ1-2; possible D gene TRBD1, 5 bases. The germline V gene has CDR1 LNHDA and CDR2 SQIVND (reference sequence). V shed 6 bases and J shed 7 bases, with 15 bases lying between them. The CDR3 extends over 13 amino acids. CDR3 DNA sequence: TGTGCCAGTAGCGGGGGACGGTATGGTGGCTACACCTTC. Translating gives CASSGGRYGGYTF.

The J gene is TRBJ2-2, the V gene TRBV10-3; D unclear. Per the germline V gene, CDR1 is ENHRY and CDR2 is SYGVKD. The CDR3 spans 12 residues. The V end was cut by 2 bases, the J end by 7 bases, with 5 bases between. CDR3 coding DNA: TGTGCCATCAGTGAGGTTCACGGGGAGCTGTTTTTT. Residues: CAISEVHGELFF.

The V gene is TRBV19, the J gene TRBJ2-1; the match to TRBD2 covers 11 bases. From germline, CDR1 is LNHDA and CDR2 SQIVND (reference sequence). V trimming: 0 bases; J trimming: 8 bases; junction bases outside the gene matches: 6. The CDR3 contains 16 residues. CDR3 amino acids: CASSIEGLAVNDEQFF. The CDR3 DNA reads as TGTGCCAGTAGTATAGAGGGACTAGCGGTCAACGATGAGCAGTTCTTC.

This clone showed up just once. The chain carries TRBV19 and TRBJ2-5, with 8 nucleotides matching TRBD1. The CDR3 contains 15 residues. CDR1 LNHDA and CDR2 SQIVND come from the germline V gene (reference sequence). Unmatched junction bases numbered 8, after V lost 3 bases and J lost 5 bases. CDR3 loop: CASSILRGRGETQYF. CDR3 DNA: TGTGCCAGTAGTATTCTCAGGGGGCGCGGTGAGACCCAGTACTTC.

This chain connects TRBV7-3 to TRBJ2-2; D unresolved. The CDR3 spans 15 residues. The V gene's germline CDR1 is SGHTA and CDR2 FQGTGA. V was clipped by 0 bases and J by 0 bases, with 5 bases between them. CDR3 DNA: TGTGCCAGCAGCTTAACGACTTCGAACACCGGGGAGCTGTTTTTT. This translates into CASSLTTSNTGELFF.

The genes are TRBV2 and TRBJ2-6; D gene uncertain. The V end was cut by 7 bases, the J end by 2 bases, with 6 bases between. The CDR3 loop spans 13 amino acids. CDR1 is SNHLY and CDR2 is FYNNEI in the germline V gene. CDR3 region: CASMAPGANVLTF. The CDR3 region has the DNA TGTGCCAGCATGGCCCCTGGGGCCAACGTCCTGACTTTC.

The gene calls are TRBV9 and TRBJ2-7; maybe TRBD1 (5 bases). Germline-derived CDR1 and CDR2 are SGDLS and YYNGEE. V lost 0 bases, J lost 0 bases, and 16 bases lay in between. The CDR3 is 17 amino acids. The CDR3 loop reads CASSVGWKGIPSYEQYF. The CDR3 DNA is TGTGCCAGCAGCGTAGGGTGGAAGGGGATACCCTCCTACGAGCAGTACTTC.

The rearrangement links TRBV7-9 to TRBJ2-6; the D is unclear. The CDR3 contains 17 residues. Germline-derived CDR1 and CDR2 are SEHNR and FQNEAQ (reference sequence). Trimming removed 4 bases at V and 2 bases at J, with 15 bases between. CDR3 amino acids: CASSSAPGDPGANVLTF. The CDR3 DNA follows: TGTGCCAGCAGCTCCGCGCCGGGTGACCCTGGGGCCAACGTCCTGACTTTC.

The chain is built from TRBV7-2 and TRBJ1-1; D not certain. CDR3 length equals 11 residues. Per the germline V gene, CDR1 is SGHTA and CDR2 is FQGNSA. The V end lost 6 bases, the J end lost 10 bases, and 12 bases lay between the germline ends. DNA of the CDR3: TGTGCCAGCAGACTCACCCACCCAGCTTTCTTT. Translation: CASRLTHPAFF.

The gene calls are TRBV7-6 and TRBJ2-7; D not resolved. The germline V gene encodes CDR1 SGHVS and CDR2 FNYEAQ. The CDR3 contains 14 residues. Trimming stripped 2 bases from V and 1 base from J, with 9 bases between. The DNA of the CDR3 is TGTGCCAGCAGCTTATACACATCTTCCTACGAGCAGTACTTC. Protein: CASSLYTSSYEQYF.

This chain connects TRBV29-1 to TRBJ2-2, with D maybe TRBD2 (5 bases). The length of the CDR3 is 15 residues. Germline assignment: CDR1 SQVTM and CDR2 ANQGSEA. Trimming cost V 0 bases and J 4 bases, with 12 bases left between them. CDR3 amino acids: CSVEDPRVTTGELFF. The CDR3 nucleotides are TGCAGCGTTGAAGATCCGCGGGTAACCACCGGGGAGCTGTTTTTT.

The chain is built from TRBV27 and TRBJ1-2, with D possibly matching TRBD1 (5 bases). Germline V gene sequence: CDR1 MNHEY, CDR2 SMNVEV (reference sequence). The ends were cut back, 7 bases at V and 7 bases at J, with 19 bases in the middle. This CDR3 has 14 residues. In nucleotides, the CDR3 is TGTGCCAGCACTTCGCTTGCGGGGGAGAGTGGCTACACCTTC. It translates to CASTSLAGESGYTF.

The V call is TRBV6-1, the J call TRBJ1-5; unclear D gene. This CDR3 is 17 amino acids long. Germline V gene lookup returns CDR1 MNHNS and CDR2 SASEGT. The V and J ends lost 1 base and 3 bases respectively, with 16 bases between them. Written as DNA, the CDR3 is TGTGCCAGCAGTGAAGTCGGGGTGGGGTTTTACAATCAGCCCCAGCATTTT. Protein product: CASSEVGVGFYNQPQHF.